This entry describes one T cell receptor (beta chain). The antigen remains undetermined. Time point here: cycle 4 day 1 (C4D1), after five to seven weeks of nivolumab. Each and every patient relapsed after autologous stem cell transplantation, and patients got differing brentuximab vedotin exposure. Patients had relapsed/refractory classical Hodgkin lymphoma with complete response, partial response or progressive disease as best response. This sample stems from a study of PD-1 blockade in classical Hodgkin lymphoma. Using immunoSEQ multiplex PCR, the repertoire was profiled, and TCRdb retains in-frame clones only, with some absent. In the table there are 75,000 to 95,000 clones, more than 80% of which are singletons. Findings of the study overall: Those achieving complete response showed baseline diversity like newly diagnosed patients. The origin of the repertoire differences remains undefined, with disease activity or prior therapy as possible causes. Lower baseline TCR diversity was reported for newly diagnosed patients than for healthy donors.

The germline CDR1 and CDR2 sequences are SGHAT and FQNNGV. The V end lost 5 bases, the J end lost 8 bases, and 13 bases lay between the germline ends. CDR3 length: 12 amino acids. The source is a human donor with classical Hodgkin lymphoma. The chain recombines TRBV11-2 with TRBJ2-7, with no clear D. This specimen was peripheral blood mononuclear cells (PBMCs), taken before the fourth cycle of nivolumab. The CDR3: CASSHPPSKQYF. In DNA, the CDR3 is TGTGCCAGCAGCCATCCCCCCTCAAAGCAGTACTTC.